The 3 T cell receptor beta chains below were found in one sample sequenced in a study of shared clonotypes between healthy human individuals. Assay: immunoSEQ multiplex PCR; the TCRdb copy retains only in-frame clones and omits some. The repertoire holds millions of clones, with around 95% as singletons. The sample consisted of naive CD4+ T cells sorted from blood. Noted subset: CD45RA+ positively selected. These receptors all come from a man aged 18 to 30 in good health.

As for this clone: Other DNA sequences of this sample code for an identical CDR3. This chain links TRBV5-1 with TRBJ2-2; 7 positions agree with TRBD1. Germline CDR1 reads SGHRS; CDR2 reads YFSETQ. The junction had 5 bases not matched to a gene; V was cut back by 3 bases and J by 0 bases. CDR3 length: 16 residues. The CDR3, as DNA: TGCGCCAGCAGCTCGACCGGGACAGCGAACACCGGGGAGCTGTTTTTT. The encoded protein is CASSSTGTANTGELFF.

V usage is TRBV4-1 and J usage is TRBJ2-5; 12 positions agree with TRBD2. V shed 4 bases, J shed 2 bases, and the junction held 5 bases outside the gene matches. The CDR3 contains 16 residues. The germline CDR1 and CDR2 sequences are MGHRA and YSYEKL. The CDR3: CASSLFLAGGQETQYF. CDR3 nucleotides: TGCGCCAGCAGCCTATTTCTAGCGGGGGGGCAAGAGACCCAGTACTTC.

This chain uses TRBV6-1 with TRBJ1-1, with D perhaps TRBD1 (6 bases). The germline V and J ends were trimmed by 5 bases and 4 bases, with 14 bases remaining between them. Germline loops: CDR1 MNHNS, CDR2 SASEGT. The CDR3 has 14 residues. In nucleotides, the CDR3 is TGTGCCAGCAGTTGGACAGCCCCCAGCACTGAAGCTTTCTTT. Translated, it gives CASSWTAPSTEAFF.